A single sample gave rise to the 28 T cell receptor beta chains below, sequenced in a study of blood T cell repertoires in COVID-19. Sequenced by immunoSEQ multiplex PCR; TCRdb stores in-frame clones only, minus some. In the table there are about 290,000 clones, roughly 89% of which are singletons. The specimen was PBMCs or T cells enriched from blood (not recorded which). The receptor source for this set is a woman between 35 and 50 years old who had recovered from COVID-19.

The chain carries TRBV28 and TRBJ1-6, with TRBD1 identical over 8 bases. The germline V gene encodes CDR1 MDHEN and CDR2 SYDVKM. V lost 7 bases to trimming and J lost 7 bases; unmatched junction nucleotides: 6. The CDR3 covers 14 residues. The CDR3 loop reads CASNIDRGNSPLHF. The CDR3 DNA is TGTGCCAGCAACATCGACAGGGGAAATTCACCCCTCCACTTT.

The V and J genes are TRBV9 and TRBJ2-3, with a weak D call TRBD2 (7 bases). Germline values: CDR1 SGDLS, CDR2 YYNGEE. Deletions cut 0 bases from V and 1 base from J, with 12 bases between. The CDR3 consists of 16 residues. The CDR3 region is CASSVGPGGRTDTQYF. The DNA for the CDR3 is TGTGCCAGCAGCGTAGGGCCGGGGGGCCGCACAGATACGCAGTATTTT.

The chain carries TRBV30 and TRBJ2-2; possibly TRBD2 for D (6 bases). CDR1 and CDR2 (germline): GTSNPN, SVGIG (reference sequence). The CDR3 consists of 13 residues. V lost 4 bases, J lost 8 bases, and 14 bases lay in between. The CDR3 DNA reads as TGTGCCTGGACTGGACTAAATAATGGGGAGCTGTTTTTT. Residues: CAWTGLNNGELFF. The whole variable domain, remainder taken from reference TRBV30 and TRBJ2-2, is SQTIHQWPATLVQPVGSPLSLECTVEGTSNPNLYWYRQAAGRGLQLLFYSVGIGQISSEVPQNLSASRPQDRQFILSSKKLLLSDSGFYLCAWTGLNNGELFFGEGSRLTVL.

The chain recombines TRBV7-2 with TRBJ2-5; the D is unclear. CDR1 is SGHTA and CDR2 is FQGNSA in the germline V gene. V dropped 2 bases and J dropped 5 bases, with 3 bases sitting between them. This CDR3 spans 11 amino acids. CDR3 protein: CASSLYETQYF. CDR3 nucleotide sequence: TGTGCCAGCAGCTTATATGAGACCCAGTACTTC.

This chain uses TRBV7-8 with TRBJ2-2; possible D gene TRBD1, 5 bases. V shed 5 bases and J shed 5 bases, with 21 bases lying between them. This CDR3 has 17 amino acids. Looked up from germline, CDR1 is SGHVS and CDR2 is FQNEAQ. The CDR3 bases are TGTGCCAGCAGCCCTCCTGAAGGACAAACCCTGACCGGGGAGCTGTTTTTT. Its protein product is CASSPPEGQTLTGELFF. Complete variable domain (other parts from reference TRBV7-8 and TRBJ2-2): GAGVSQSPRYKVAKRGQDVALRCDPISGHVSLFWYQQALGQGPEFLTYFQNEAQLDKSGLPSDRFFAERPEGSVSTLKIQRTQQEDSAVYLCASSPPEGQTLTGELFFGEGSRLTVL.

The chain employs TRBV5-6 and TRBJ2-7; 10 positions agree with TRBD2. The CDR3 length is 16 residues. The V and J ends lost 4 bases and 4 bases, in that order; junction bases with no gene match: 11. Germline V gene lookup returns CDR1 SGHDT and CDR2 YYEEEE. This chain's CDR3 is CASSPGERGGYYEQYF. The CDR3 DNA reads as TGTGCCAGCAGCCCAGGGGAGCGGGGGGGCTATTACGAGCAGTACTTC.

Turning to this clone: The sample holds other DNA sequences that translate to the same CDR3. The chain recombines TRBV19 with TRBJ1-1; tentative D call: TRBD1 (5 bases). The CDR3 spans 14 residues. Germline V gene lookup returns CDR1 LNHDA and CDR2 SQIVND (reference sequence). Trimming took 7 bases from V and 2 from J, leaving 14 bases between them. The CDR3 region has the DNA TGTGCCAGTACCTTGGGACTGTTAAACACTGAAGCTTTCTTT. This sequence encodes CASTLGLLNTEAFF.

The chain carries TRBV5-8 and TRBJ1-2; D perhaps matches TRBD1 (5 bases). The CDR3 runs to 13 residues. Germline V gene lookup returns CDR1 SGHTS and CDR2 YDEGEE. The V gene lost 0 bases and the J gene lost 7 bases, with 10 bases spanning the gap. The CDR3 sequence is CASSLVQGGGYTF. The CDR3 bases are TGTGCCAGCAGCTTGGTTCAGGGCGGTGGCTACACCTTC.

J is TRBJ1-2 and V is TRBV5-1; 12 bases are a match to TRBD1. This CDR3 is 15 amino acids long. Germline loops: CDR1 SGHRS, CDR2 YFSETQ. With 4 bases clipped from V and 5 bases from J, the junction kept 6 bases outside the gene matches. The CDR3 nucleotides read TGCGCCAGCAGCATTGGGACAGGGGGCGAATATGGCTACACCTTC. The encoded protein is CASSIGTGGEYGYTF.

The chain uses TRBV19 and TRBJ1-1; 8 nucleotides agree with TRBD1. Germline trimming cut 5 bases from V and 1 base from J; bases unmatched to any gene: 6. Germline V gene lookup returns CDR1 LNHDA and CDR2 SQIVND (reference sequence). CDR3 length: 15 residues. CDR3 DNA: TGTGCCAGTAGTGACCCCGGGACAGGGAACACTGAAGCTTTCTTT. It encodes CASSDPGTGNTEAFF.

The chain employs TRBV4-3 and TRBJ2-5; D is uncertain. Germline CDR1 is LGHNA and CDR2 is YSLEER. This CDR3 is built from 15 residues. V lost 4 bases, J lost 0 bases, and 12 bases lay in between. Here the CDR3 reads CASSRGYHDQETQYF. The CDR3 bases are TGCGCCAGCAGCCGCGGCTACCACGACCAAGAGACCCAGTACTTC.

The V and J genes are TRBV19 and TRBJ2-1; possibly TRBD2 for D (6 bases). Trimming removed 5 bases at V and 6 bases at J, with 14 bases between. The CDR3 runs to 14 residues. Germline V CDR1 and CDR2: LNHDA, SQIVND (reference sequence). In DNA form, the CDR3 reads TGTGCCAGTAGTCAGGACTATACCAGCAATGAGCAGTTCTTC. It yields the protein CASSQDYTSNEQFF.

The J gene is TRBJ2-7, the V gene TRBV7-9; D perhaps matches TRBD2 (5 bases). CDR1 is SEHNR and CDR2 is FQNEAQ in the germline V gene (reference sequence). The ends were cut back, 1 base at V and 3 bases at J, with 13 bases in the middle. The CDR3 extends over 15 amino acids. The CDR3 DNA sequence: TGTGCCAGCAGCTTAGTATCGGGGTTGGTCTACGAGCAGTACTTC. Residues: CASSLVSGLVYEQYF.

The chain links TRBV5-1 to TRBJ2-2, with 10 bases matching TRBD2. CDR3 size: 15 residues. Germline CDR1 reads SGHRS; CDR2 reads YFSETQ. V dropped 4 bases and J dropped 1; count of bases not matched to a gene: 1. DNA for the CDR3: TGCGCCAGCAGCCCTAGCGGGGGGAACACCGGGGAGCTGTTTTTT. Translating gives CASSPSGGNTGELFF.

This sequence joins TRBV5-6 and TRBJ1-6; possible D gene TRBD1, 5 bases. Germline V gene data show CDR1 as SGHDT and CDR2 as YYEEEE. The length of the CDR3 is 16 residues. The V gene lost 2 bases and the J gene lost 3 bases, with 12 bases spanning the gap. The CDR3 DNA reads as TGTGCCAGCAGCTTAATAAGGGGAATCTATAATTCACCCCTCCACTTT. Its protein product is CASSLIRGIYNSPLHF.

The rearrangement links TRBV12-3 or TRBV12-4 to TRBJ1-5, with D possibly being TRBD1 (5 bases). The V end was cut by 5 bases, the J end by 8 bases, with 10 bases between. The length of the CDR3 is 12 residues. The CDR3 nucleotides read TGTGCCAGCAGTCGGGGCGGGGAGCCCCAGCATTTT. Translating gives CASSRGGEPQHF.

The table lists this clone with a count of one. CDR3 DNA sequence: TGCGCCAGCAGTGAGGAGCTCGGTTCACCCCTCCACTTT. Translation: CASSEELGSPLHF. The rearrangement links TRBV10-2 to TRBJ1-6; D is unresolved. V lost 2 bases and J lost 9, with 8 bases in between. The CDR3 has 13 residues. Germline CDR1 is WSHSY and CDR2 is SAAADI.

The chain uses TRBV5-1 and TRBJ1-1; maybe TRBD1 (6 bases). Trimming removed 4 bases at V and 8 bases at J, with 12 bases between. The CDR3 has 12 residues. Germline CDR1 SGHRS, CDR2 YFSETQ. The CDR3 region has the DNA TGCGCCAGCAGCCTCAGGGGCTCCGAAGCTTTCTTT. Translated: CASSLRGSEAFF.

The chain uses TRBV27 and TRBJ1-2, with D possibly TRBD1 on 6 matching bases. V was pared by 5 bases and J by 5 bases, with 15 bases between. The CDR3 runs to 14 residues. Germline CDR1 and CDR2: MNHEY and SMNVEV (reference sequence). The CDR3 sequence is CASSRTGPFYGYTF. The CDR3 coding sequence is TGTGCCAGCAGTCGAACAGGGCCCTTTTATGGCTACACCTTC.

The chain carries TRBV30 and TRBJ2-1; 12 nucleotides match TRBD2. The junction had 14 bases not matched to a gene; V was cut back by 4 bases and J by 7 bases. The germline gives CDR1 GTSNPN, CDR2 SVGIG (reference sequence). This CDR3 is 17 amino acids long. The CDR3 coding sequence is TGTGCCTGGACCGGACCCTTTCTAGCGGGGGGGTTGAATGAGCAGTTCTTC. Its translation: CAWTGPFLAGGLNEQFF.

The genes are TRBV21-1 and TRBJ2-7; the table assigns TRBD1, which was not confirmed against the DNA. TRBV21-1 is a listed pseudogene. The CDR3 consists of 15 residues. The CDR3 sequence is CASSKAQRQGERQYF. CDR3 sequence (DNA): TGTGCCAGCAGCAAAGCGCAGAGACAGGGGGAGCGGCAGTACTTC.

This clone appeared a few times. CDR3 coding DNA: TGTGCCAGCAGCGTAGGGGGACAGGGGTTTTATGGCTACACCTTC. Its protein product is CASSVGGQGFYGYTF. The chain employs TRBV9 and TRBJ1-2; 10 positions match TRBD1. The CDR3 sequence is 15 residues long. Germline CDR1 reads SGDLS; CDR2 reads YYNGEE. V was clipped by 0 bases and J by 5 bases; unmatched bases: 4.

The chain uses TRBV19 and TRBJ1-6; TRBD1 agrees at 8 bases. The CDR3 has 16 amino acids. CDR1 is LNHDA, CDR2 SQIVND, per germline (reference sequence). V lost 5 bases, J lost 8 bases, and 11 bases stayed unmatched. The CDR3: CASSLPKQGGYSPLHF. The DNA for the CDR3 is TGTGCCAGTAGTTTACCGAAACAGGGGGGGTATTCACCCCTCCACTTT.

This chain uses TRBV5-1 with TRBJ2-7; the match to TRBD2 covers 8 bases. V shed 3 bases, J shed 0 bases, and the junction held 2 bases outside the gene matches. Germline V lookup: CDR1 SGHRS, CDR2 YFSETQ. The CDR3 runs 14 residues. CDR3 protein: CASSSSGGSYEQYF. CDR3 DNA: TGCGCCAGCAGCTCGAGCGGGGGCTCCTACGAGCAGTACTTC.

The genes are TRBV29-1 and TRBJ2-1; 10 positions match TRBD2. The CDR3 is 14 residues long. Germline-derived CDR1 and CDR2 are SQVTM and ANQGSEA. V shed 6 bases and J 10 bases; nucleotides not matched to a gene: 12. The CDR3 DNA is TGCAGCGTAGACACTAGCGGGGTTTCAAGAGAGCAGTTCTTC. Amino acids: CSVDTSGVSREQFF.

The genes are TRBV30 and TRBJ1-6, with D hard to call. The ends were cut back, 3 bases at V and 10 bases at J, with 16 bases in the middle. The CDR3 extends over 14 amino acids. In germline, CDR1 is GTSNPN, CDR2 SVGIG (reference sequence). The CDR3 DNA sequence: TGTGCCTGGAGCTCCCCTGGGTTGGGCTCACCCCTCCACTTT. Protein sequence: CAWSSPGLGSPLHF.

CDR3 protein: CAWSVQGSVQYF. Here the CDR3 DNA reads TGTGCCTGGAGTGTACAAGGAAGCGTGCAGTATTTT. V is TRBV30 and J is TRBJ2-3; D not certain. With 0 bases removed from V and 11 bases from J, the gap between germline ends came to 12 bases. Per germline, CDR1 GTSNPN and CDR2 SVGIG (reference sequence). CDR3 length: 12 amino acids.

This chain links TRBV2 with TRBJ1-1; D is possibly TRBD1 (5 bases). CDR1 is SNHLY, CDR2 FYNNEI, per germline. Trimming removed 3 bases from V and 1 base from J, with 30 bases in between. The CDR3 runs to 21 residues. The CDR3 DNA reads as TGTGCCAGCAGTGAGGAATTTTCCTCACCCACCGGGGGGTGGAGGAACACTGAAGCTTTCTTT. Protein product: CASSEEFSSPTGGWRNTEAFF. Supplemented by reference TRBV2 and TRBJ1-1, the full variable domain reads EPEVTQTPSHQVTQMGQEVILRCVPISNHLYFYWYRQILGQKVEFLVSFYNNEISEKSEIFDDQFSVERPDGSNFTLKIRSTKLEDSAMYFCASSEEFSSPTGGWRNTEAFFGQGTRLTVV.